Presented here are 13 T cell receptor beta chains from one specimen sequenced in a study of T cells in Graves' hyperthyroidism and ophthalmopathy. Using RNA transcripts as the source, TCR beta CDR3 regions were amplified. HTBI primers were the set used in a first-round RT-PCR of the TCR CDR3. TCRdb re-called the multiplex PCR reads with MiXCR, one entry per CDR3 protein. The sample has just over 550,000 distinct CDR3 sequences, more than 45% seen once. The sequencing sample was made of peripheral blood or thyroid tissue (not recorded which). Receptors originate from a woman aged 18-29 years with Graves' hyperthyroidism.

This sequence joins TRBV6-1 and TRBJ1-6; TRBD1 matches at 9 bases. This CDR3 is 14 amino acids long. The germline gives CDR1 MNHNS, CDR2 SASEGT. V lost 6 bases to trimming and J lost 10 bases; unmatched junction nucleotides: 7. DNA for the CDR3: TGTGCCAGCAGCTTCGGGACAGGGACATCACCCCTCCACTTT. Protein: CASSFGTGTSPLHF.

The V gene is TRBV19, the J gene TRBJ2-7; unclear D gene. This CDR3 has 13 amino acids. The V gene's germline CDR1 is LNHDA and CDR2 SQIVND (reference sequence). V gave up 1 base and J gave up 1 base, with 5 bases separating them. The DNA of the CDR3 is TGTGCCAGTAGTATAGGGCAGTCCTACGAGCAGTACTTC. Its protein is CASSIGQSYEQYF.

This clonotype was recorded only once. V and J are TRBV7-8 and TRBJ1-2; the match to TRBD1 covers 8 bases. V trimming: 5 bases; J trimming: 8 bases; junction bases outside the gene matches: 7. The CDR3 loop spans 13 amino acids. The germline V gene has CDR1 SGHVS and CDR2 FQNEAQ. The CDR3 loop is CASSLVDRAGYTF. CDR3 in DNA: TGTGCCAGCAGCCTCGTGGACAGGGCGGGCTACACCTTC.

As for this clonotype: A much larger clone lies a single base off, so this may be a read error. The rearrangement uses TRBV2 and TRBJ1-5, with no clear D. Trimming took 11 bases from V and 2 from J, leaving 13 bases between them. This CDR3 has 13 residues. CDR1 and CDR2 (germline): SNHLY, FYNNEI. This CDR3 is CARKETGNQPQHF. CDR3 sequence (DNA): TGTGCCCGCAAGGAGACCGGCAATCAGCCCCAGCATTTT.

The gene calls are TRBV20-1 and TRBJ2-3, with 10 bases identical to TRBD2. The germline gives CDR1 DFQATT, CDR2 SNEGSKA (reference sequence). This CDR3 has 14 amino acids. V shed 6 bases, J shed 3 bases, and the junction held 6 bases outside the gene matches. The CDR3 DNA sequence: TGCAGTGCCTCCAAGCGGGAGGGTACAGATACGCAGTATTTT. This translates into CSASKREGTDTQYF.

There are many counts of this clonotype. In DNA form, the CDR3 reads TGCAGCGTTGAATTAGCTGGCAGCGCGTACGAGCAGTACTTC. Its protein product is CSVELAGSAYEQYF. The chain is built from TRBV29-1 and TRBJ2-7; D is unclear. Looked up from germline, CDR1 is SQVTM and CDR2 is ANQGSEA. This CDR3 region has 14 residues. V was trimmed by 2 bases and J by 4 bases, leaving 15 bases between them.

J is TRBJ2-7 and V is TRBV2; 9 bases match TRBD1. The V and J ends lost 1 base and 6 bases, in that order; junction bases with no gene match: 7. Germline V gene data show CDR1 as SNHLY and CDR2 as FYNNEI. This CDR3 has 15 residues. The CDR3 loop reads CASSEELDRGREQYF. CDR3 DNA sequence: TGTGCCAGCAGTGAAGAGCTGGACAGGGGTCGCGAGCAGTACTTC.

The table lists this clonotype with a count of one. J is TRBJ2-6 and V is TRBV9, with 8 bases lining up with TRBD1. Germline CDR1 and CDR2: SGDLS and YYNGEE. The V gene end was trimmed by 7 bases and the J gene end by 1 base; junction bases not matched to a gene: 1. This CDR3 has 14 residues. The chain's CDR3 is CASQGASGANVLTF. In nucleotides, the CDR3 is TGTGCCAGCCAGGGGGCGTCTGGGGCCAACGTCCTGACTTTC.

The genes are TRBV20-1 and TRBJ2-5; 7 bases align to TRBD1. The germline CDR1 and CDR2 sequences are DFQATT and SNEGSKA (reference sequence). Germline trimming cut 3 bases from V and 9 bases from J; bases unmatched to any gene: 10. The CDR3 covers 13 residues. The DNA for the CDR3 is TGCAGTGCTAGTAACAGGGGTTCGCAGCCCCAGTACTTC. As protein: CSASNRGSQPQYF.

The sample holds many counts of this clonotype. The rearrangement joins TRBV2 to TRBJ2-7, with TRBD1 as a possible D gene (6 bases). Germline CDR1 reads SNHLY; CDR2 reads FYNNEI. V lost 6 bases to trimming and J lost 10 bases, with 10 bases between them. The CDR3 contains 10 residues. The CDR3: CASRGASQYF. The CDR3, as DNA: TGTGCCAGCAGGGGGGCCAGTCAGTACTTC. The full variable domain, with the rest looked up from reference TRBV2 and TRBJ2-7, is EPEVTQTPSHQVTQMGQEVILRCVPISNHLYFYWYRQILGQKVEFLVSFYNNEISEKSEIFDDQFSVERPDGSNFTLKIRSTKLEDSAMYFCASRGASQYFGPGTRLTVT.

This clonotype was seen many times. J is TRBJ2-7 and V is TRBV7-9; 9 nucleotides agree with TRBD1. Per germline, CDR1 SEHNR and CDR2 FQNEAQ (reference sequence). J lost 3 bases, V lost 0 bases, and 6 bases had no gene match. The CDR3 is made up of 16 amino acids. The CDR3 is CASSLAGRGQGYEQYF. The DNA for the CDR3 is TGTGCCAGCAGCTTAGCGGGGAGGGGACAGGGCTACGAGCAGTACTTC.

This clonotype was seen only once. Relative to the germline gene, one junction end is altered; a read error may explain this. The DNA of the CDR3 is TGTGCCAGCAGTTTATTTCGGGGGTTCGGGGCCAACGTCCTGACTTTC. Translating it yields CASSLFRGFGANVLTF. The rearrangement links TRBV24-1 to TRBJ2-6; possible D gene TRBD2, 6 bases. This CDR3 has 16 amino acids. Germline V lookup: CDR1 KGHDR, CDR2 SFDVKD.

As to this clonotype: This may be a read error: a much more frequent sequence differs by one nucleotide. The chain links TRBV20-1 to TRBJ2-5; the D is unclear. The CDR3 loop spans 12 amino acids. Germline CDR1 and CDR2: DFQATT and SNEGSKA (reference sequence). CDR3 bases: TGCAGTGCTAGAGCCCGAAGAGAGACCCAGCACTTC. Protein sequence: CSARARRETQHF.